This passage covers 6 T cell receptor beta chains from one sample sequenced in a study of OX40 agonist ivuxolimab in advanced cancers. The data were produced by immunoSEQ multiplex PCR, yet TCRdb's version contains in-frame clones alone and is incomplete. Of some 97,000 clones in the sample, 89% were seen once. Material: CD4+ or CD8+ T cells sorted from blood, obtained in a trial of the OX40 agonist ivuxolimab. The receptors stem from an adult with an advanced solid tumor such as melanoma, head and neck, liver or kidney cancer.

The gene calls are TRBV25-1 and TRBJ1-1, with a possible D match to TRBD1 (5 bases). Germline V gives CDR1 MGHDK, CDR2 SYGVNS. V shed 3 bases and J shed 8 bases, with 13 bases lying between them. The CDR3 sequence is 13 residues long. CDR3 protein: CASSEMGEGEAFF. The DNA of the CDR3 is TGTGCCAGCAGTGAGATGGGCGAGGGGGAAGCTTTCTTT.

This chain connects TRBV19 to TRBJ2-1; 11 nucleotides match TRBD2. Germline V gene lookup returns CDR1 LNHDA and CDR2 SQIVND (reference sequence). CDR3 length: 15 amino acids. The V and J ends lost 8 bases and 6 bases, in that order; junction bases with no gene match: 9. The CDR3 region is CASVKLAGDRNEQFF. CDR3 in DNA: TGTGCCAGTGTAAAACTAGCGGGAGACCGCAATGAGCAGTTCTTC. The variable domain in full, completed from reference TRBV19 and TRBJ2-1, reads DGGITQSPKYLFRKEGQNVTLSCEQNLNHDAMYWYRQDPGQGLRLIYYSQIVNDFQKGDIAEGYSVSREKKESFPLTVTSAQKNPTAFYLCASVKLAGDRNEQFFGPGTRLTVL.

The gene calls are TRBV11-2 and TRBJ1-4, with a tentative D call TRBD1 (5 bases). Germline values: CDR1 SGHAT, CDR2 FQNNGV. Trimming removed 1 base at V and 5 bases at J, with 14 bases between. CDR3 size: 16 residues. As DNA, the CDR3 is TGTGCCAGCAGCTTAGCCCCCCGGGGGAAGAATGAAAAACTGTTTTTT. This sequence encodes CASSLAPRGKNEKLFF.

This clone has only one observation. V gene TRBV6-1 combines with J gene TRBJ1-1; 7 bases map to TRBD1. The CDR3 consists of 16 residues. Germline V gene lookup returns CDR1 MNHNS and CDR2 SASEGT. The V and J ends lost 2 bases and 10 bases, in that order; junction bases with no gene match: 16. The CDR3 is CASSERSRGQRGRAFF. The CDR3 coding sequence is TGTGCCAGCAGTGAACGGAGCCGGGGACAGCGGGGGCGAGCTTTCTTT.

The CDR3 DNA sequence: TGTGCCAGTAGTCCGGGATACGGAGGGGAGACCCAGTACTTC. It specifies CASSPGYGGETQYF. This chain joins TRBV19 and TRBJ2-5; D possibly corresponds to TRBD2 (6 bases). Trimming cost V 5 bases and J 5 bases, with 15 bases left between them. This CDR3 has 14 residues. The germline V gene encodes CDR1 LNHDA and CDR2 SQIVND (reference sequence).

As DNA, the CDR3 is TGTGCCAGCAGCTCCCCCCTGAATAGCGCCGAGCAGTACTTC. Encoded protein: CASSSPLNSAEQYF. The chain couples TRBV11-2 to TRBJ2-7; possibly TRBD2 for D (5 bases). Germline V gives CDR1 SGHAT, CDR2 FQNNGV. The CDR3 totals 14 residues. With 4 bases removed from V and 6 bases from J, the gap between germline ends came to 16 bases. Variable domain in full (rest from reference TRBV11-2 and TRBJ2-7): EAGVAQSPRYKIIEKRQSVAFWCNPISGHATLYWYQQILGQGPKLLIQFQNNGVVDDSQLPKDRFSAERLKGVDSTLKIQPAKLEDSAVYLCASSSPLNSAEQYFGPGTRLTVT.